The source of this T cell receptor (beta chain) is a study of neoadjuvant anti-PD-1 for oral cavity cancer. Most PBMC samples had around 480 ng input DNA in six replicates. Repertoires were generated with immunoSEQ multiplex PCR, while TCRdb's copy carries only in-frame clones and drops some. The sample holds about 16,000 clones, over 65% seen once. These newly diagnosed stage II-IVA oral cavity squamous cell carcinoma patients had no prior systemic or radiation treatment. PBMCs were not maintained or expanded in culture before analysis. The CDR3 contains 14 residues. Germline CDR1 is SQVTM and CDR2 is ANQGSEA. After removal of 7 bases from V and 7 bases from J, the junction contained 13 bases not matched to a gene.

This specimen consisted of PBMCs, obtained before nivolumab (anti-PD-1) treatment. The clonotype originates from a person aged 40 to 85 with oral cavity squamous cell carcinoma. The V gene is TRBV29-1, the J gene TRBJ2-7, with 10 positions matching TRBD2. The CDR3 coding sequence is TGCAGCGCCTCCCTAGCGGGAGTCTCGGGGGAGCAGTACTTC. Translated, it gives CSASLAGVSGEQYF.